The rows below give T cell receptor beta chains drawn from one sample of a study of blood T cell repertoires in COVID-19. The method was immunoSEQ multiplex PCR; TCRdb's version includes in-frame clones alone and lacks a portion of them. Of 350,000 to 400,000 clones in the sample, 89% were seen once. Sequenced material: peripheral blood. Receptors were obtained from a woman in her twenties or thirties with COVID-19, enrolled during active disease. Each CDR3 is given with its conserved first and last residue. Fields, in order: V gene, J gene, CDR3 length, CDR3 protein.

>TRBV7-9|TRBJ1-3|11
CASVRGNTIYF
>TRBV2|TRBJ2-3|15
CASSEGGTGVDTQYF
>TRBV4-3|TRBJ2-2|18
CASSQEPLAGANTGELFF
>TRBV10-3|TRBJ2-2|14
CAISESRGSGELFF
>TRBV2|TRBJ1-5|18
CASSEDGWGRDSNQPQHF
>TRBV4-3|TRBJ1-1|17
CASSRNGGQGENTEAFF
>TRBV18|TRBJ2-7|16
CASSARTGRGRGEQYF
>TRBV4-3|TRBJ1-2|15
CASSQGQGDYYGYTF
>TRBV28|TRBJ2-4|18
CASSSTLRRGAAKNIQYF
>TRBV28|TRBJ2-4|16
CASTTPLGQDRNIQYF
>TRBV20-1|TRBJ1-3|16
CSASPSRHFSGNTIYF
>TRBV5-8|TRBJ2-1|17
CASSLRGSMRGGSEQFF
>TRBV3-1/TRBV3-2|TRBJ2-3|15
CASSLLGGDTDTQYF
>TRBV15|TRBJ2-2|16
CATRNGRAILPGELFF
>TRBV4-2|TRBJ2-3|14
CASSLPGGPDTQYF
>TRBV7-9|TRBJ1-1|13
CASSYRGGTEAFF
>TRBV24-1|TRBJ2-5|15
CATSDLSNVIETQYF
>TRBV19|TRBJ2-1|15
CASSIGGEAVNEQFF
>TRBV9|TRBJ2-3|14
CASSVTGSTDTQYF
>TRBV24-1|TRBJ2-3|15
CATSDFGLAGDTQYF
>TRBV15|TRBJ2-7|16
CATSRESAGAYYEQYF
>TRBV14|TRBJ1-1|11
CASRAGTEAFF
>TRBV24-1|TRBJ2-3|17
CATSDSGLRRHTDTQYF
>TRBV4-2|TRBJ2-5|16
CASSPALAGGQETQYF
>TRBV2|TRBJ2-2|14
CASNGQGHTGELFF
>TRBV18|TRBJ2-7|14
CASSGTGVHSEQYF